Below, 30 T cell receptor beta chains from the same sample are listed, as sequenced in a study of CD8+ T cells in alopecia areata listed by TCRdb under 2018. What this sample's treatment or condition label stands for: oral pan-JAK inhibitor, 5-10 mg twice daily. Libraries were prepared through the immunoSEQ multiplex PCR assay. To provide template for TCR sequencing, every sample had RNA extracted and reverse transcribed into cDNA. TCRdb took over this immuneACCESS table, retaining in-frame rearrangements with V and J assigned. Such tables are incomplete; in checked studies, under half of the missing clones stem from an unresolved V gene, and the remainder is unexplained. The sample yields 180,000 or so clones; 45% to 60% were counted once. The ten largest make up around 10% of the sample. Sample: CD8+ T cells sorted from blood, taken at week 52, from a patient treated with tofacitinib. The source of these receptors is a human donor with alopecia areata.

As DNA, the CDR3 is TGCGCCAGCAGCCAAGATATCGGGAATAGCAATCAGCCCCAGCATTTT. Residues: CASSQDIGNSNQPQHF. V is TRBV4-1 and J is TRBJ1-5; D not resolved. The CDR3 has 16 residues. Germline V gene sequence: CDR1 MGHRA, CDR2 YSYEKL. V dropped 0 bases and J dropped 0 bases, with 9 bases sitting between them.

This clone was picked up a small number of times. This sequence joins TRBV4-3 and TRBJ1-1; tentatively, D is TRBD1 (5 bases). The CDR3 is 15 residues long. Per the germline V gene, CDR1 is LGHNA and CDR2 is YSLEER. Trimming removed 2 bases from V and 3 bases from J, with 13 bases in between. The CDR3 sequence: CASSQIERGYTEAFF. CDR3 nucleotide sequence: TGCGCCAGCAGCCAAATAGAGCGGGGGTACACTGAAGCTTTCTTT.

V usage is TRBV5-1 and J usage is TRBJ2-1, with D tentatively TRBD1 or TRBD2 (5 bases each). Per the germline V gene, CDR1 is SGHRS and CDR2 is YFSETQ. Deletions cut 9 bases from V and 6 bases from J, with 16 bases between. The CDR3 runs 13 residues. The CDR3 here is CATPGRGPNEQFF. The CDR3 DNA is TGCGCCACCCCCGGTCGGGGACCCAATGAGCAGTTCTTC.

This clone occurred a few times. This chain connects TRBV6-5 to TRBJ2-1; D ambiguous. Germline loops: CDR1 MNHEY, CDR2 SVGAGI. Deletions cut 2 bases from V and 8 bases from J, with 7 bases between. This CDR3 has 12 residues. The CDR3 loop is CASSYTPDEQFF. CDR3 in DNA: TGTGCCAGCAGTTACACCCCCGATGAGCAGTTCTTC.

On this clone: In the same sample, other DNA sequences code for this CDR3. The chain is built from TRBV29-1 and TRBJ2-2; TRBD1 or TRBD2 may be the D gene (5 bases each). This CDR3 spans 15 amino acids. CDR1 SQVTM and CDR2 ANQGSEA come from the germline V gene. The V and J ends lost 1 base and 4 bases respectively, with 13 bases between them. Here the CDR3 reads CSVEGGQGSTGELFF. CDR3 in DNA: TGCAGCGTTGAAGGAGGGCAGGGTAGCACCGGGGAGCTGTTTTTT.

The V call is TRBV13, the J call TRBJ2-3, with 8 nucleotides matching TRBD2. The CDR3 is made up of 15 amino acids. In germline, CDR1 is PRHDT, CDR2 FYEKMQ (reference sequence). The trim removed 4 bases at V and 5 bases at J, leaving 8 bases unmatched. The CDR3 sequence: CASSWDISGVDTQYF. CDR3 bases: TGTGCCAGCAGCTGGGATATTAGCGGGGTAGATACGCAGTATTTT. The entire variable domain, with the rest obtained from reference TRBV13 and TRBJ2-3, is as follows: AAGVIQSPRHLIKEKRETATLKCYPIPRHDTVYWYQQGPGQDPQFLISFYEKMQSDKGSIPDRFSAQQFSDYHSELNMSSLELGDSALYFCASSWDISGVDTQYFGPGTRLTVL.

CDR3 sequence reads: CASSRDRGPYEQYF. The CDR3 bases are TGTGCCAGCAGCCGGGACAGGGGCCCTTACGAGCAGTACTTC. V gene TRBV13 combines with J gene TRBJ2-7; 10 bases agree with TRBD1. The germline V gene encodes CDR1 PRHDT and CDR2 FYEKMQ (reference sequence). This CDR3 has 14 residues. V was pared by 5 bases and J by 4 bases, with 5 bases of the junction left unmatched. Using reference TRBV13 and TRBJ2-7 for the parts outside the CDR3, the full variable domain is AAGVIQSPRHLIKEKRETATLKCYPIPRHDTVYWYQQGPGQDPQFLISFYEKMQSDKGSIPDRFSAQQFSDYHSELNMSSLELGDSALYFCASSRDRGPYEQYFGPGTRLTVT.

The rearrangement joins TRBV27 to TRBJ2-3, with D perhaps matching TRBD1 (5 bases). Germline V lookup: CDR1 MNHEY, CDR2 SMNVEV (reference sequence). The CDR3 sequence is 14 residues long. Trimming took off 2 bases at V and 2 bases at J, with 8 bases between the two ends. The CDR3 DNA follows: TGTGCCAGCAGTTTAAGTGGGGCCACAGATACGCAGTATTTT. Amino acid sequence: CASSLSGATDTQYF.

In this sample, this clone turned up once. The J gene is TRBJ2-1, the V gene TRBV7-3; TRBD2 matches at 10 bases. The CDR3 covers 17 residues. Per germline, CDR1 SGHTA and CDR2 FQGTGA. V shed 0 bases, J shed 8 bases, and the junction held 10 bases outside the gene matches. This CDR3 reads CASSLTHRLAGAYEQFF. CDR3 nucleotide sequence: TGTGCCAGCAGCTTAACTCACCGGCTAGCGGGGGCCTATGAGCAGTTCTTC.

This clone was observed a few times. V and J are TRBV19 and TRBJ2-4; D is unresolved. The CDR3 is 13 residues long. Trimming took 3 bases from V and 0 from J, leaving 3 bases between them. Germline V gene sequence: CDR1 LNHDA, CDR2 SQIVND (reference sequence). This chain's CDR3 is CASSILAKNIQYF. For the CDR3, the DNA is TGTGCCAGTAGTATTCTAGCCAAAAACATTCAGTACTTC. The full variable domain, its missing parts supplied by reference TRBV19 and TRBJ2-4, is DGGITQSPKYLFRKEGQNVTLSCEQNLNHDAMYWYRQDPGQGLRLIYYSQIVNDFQKGDIAEGYSVSREKKESFPLTVTSAQKNPTAFYLCASSILAKNIQYFGAGTRLSVL.

This chain uses TRBV30 with TRBJ1-2; tentative D call: TRBD1 (5 bases). CDR1 is GTSNPN, CDR2 SVGIG, per germline (reference sequence). The CDR3 has 14 amino acids. The ends were cut back, 4 bases at V and 8 bases at J, with 20 bases in the middle. CDR3 residues: CAWTRRGGLRGYTF. The CDR3 DNA is TGTGCCTGGACCCGGCGGGGGGGTTTGAGGGGCTACACCTTC.

CDR3 protein: CASRDPTVPKSSYEQYF. CDR3 bases: TGTGCCAGCAGGGACCCGACAGTTCCCAAGAGCTCCTACGAGCAGTACTTC. The J gene is TRBJ2-7, the V gene TRBV7-2, with D perhaps matching TRBD1 (5 bases). This CDR3 comprises 17 residues. The ends were cut back, 6 bases at V and 0 bases at J, with 21 bases in the middle. Germline CDR1 and CDR2: SGHTA and FQGNSA.

The rearrangement links TRBV19 to TRBJ2-7; D ambiguous. From germline, CDR1 is LNHDA and CDR2 SQIVND (reference sequence). The CDR3 has 13 amino acids. V dropped 1 base and J dropped 5 bases, with 9 bases sitting between them. The CDR3 DNA sequence: TGTGCCAGTAGTATAGTTCCGGAAAACGAGCAGTACTTC. Its protein product is CASSIVPENEQYF.

Concerning this clone: Other DNA sequences from this sample encode an identical CDR3 as well. The chain couples TRBV27 to TRBJ1-5, with 7 bases lining up with TRBD1. Germline CDR1 and CDR2: MNHEY and SMNVEV (reference sequence). The CDR3 is 14 residues long. V lost 6 bases, J lost 3 bases, and 5 bases stayed unmatched. The CDR3 bases are TGTGCCAGCAGGTTAGGGGGCTCCAATCAGCCCCAGCATTTT. It codes for CASRLGGSNQPQHF.

The V and J genes are TRBV27 and TRBJ1-6; unclear D gene. V lost 6 bases and J 10 bases, leaving 13 bases between the germline ends. There are 13 residues in the CDR3. The germline V gene encodes CDR1 MNHEY and CDR2 SMNVEV (reference sequence). The CDR3 reads CASSLEGGSPLHF. CDR3 coding DNA: TGTGCCAGCAGCCTCGAGGGAGGGTCACCCCTCCACTTT.

The chain couples TRBV5-1 to TRBJ2-7; TRBD1 matches 7 bases. Germline values: CDR1 SGHRS, CDR2 YFSETQ. This CDR3 is 13 amino acids long. V shed 2 bases, J shed 3 bases, and the junction held 2 bases outside the gene matches. The chain's CDR3 is CASSFGTVYEQYF. The CDR3 DNA is TGCGCCAGCAGCTTTGGGACAGTCTACGAGCAGTACTTC.

J is TRBJ2-3 and V is TRBV27; D remains unclear. The length of the CDR3 is 14 residues. Trimming removed 0 bases from V and 6 bases from J, with 10 bases in between. Germline-derived CDR1 and CDR2 are MNHEY and SMNVEV (reference sequence). The CDR3 spells CASSLSPNGDTQYF. CDR3 nucleotides: TGTGCCAGCAGTTTATCGCCCAACGGCGATACGCAGTATTTT.

The genes are TRBV9 and TRBJ2-3, with 11 bases that match TRBD2. Germline assignment: CDR1 SGDLS and CDR2 YYNGEE. The CDR3 contains 17 residues. V trimming: 3 bases; J trimming: 0 bases; junction bases outside the gene matches: 6. The CDR3 nucleotides read TGTGCCAGCAGCGCCCAACTAGCGGGAGACAGCACAGATACGCAGTATTTT. Its protein product is CASSAQLAGDSTDTQYF.

The rearrangement uses TRBV7-9 and TRBJ2-3; D could derive from TRBD1 or TRBD2 (5 bases each). The CDR3 loop spans 16 amino acids. V was clipped by 5 bases and J by 2 bases, with 17 bases between them. Germline V gene sequence: CDR1 SEHNR, CDR2 FQNEAQ (reference sequence). The CDR3 nucleotides are TGTGCCAGCAGCCCAAACCGACCGGGACCCACAGATACGCAGTATTTT. It translates to CASSPNRPGPTDTQYF.

CDR3: CAISAPGGFYEQYF. The CDR3, as DNA: TGTGCCATCAGTGCCCCTGGGGGGTTCTACGAGCAGTACTTC. The V call is TRBV10-3, the J call TRBJ2-7; TRBD2 is a possible D gene (6 bases). CDR3 size: 14 residues. Trimming pared 4 bases from V and 3 bases from J, leaving 13 bases between. Germline V gives CDR1 ENHRY, CDR2 SYGVKD.

The chain joins TRBV5-6 to TRBJ1-2; D gene ambiguous. Germline loops: CDR1 SGHDT, CDR2 YYEEEE. V was cut by 4 bases and J by 4 bases, with 17 bases left in between. The CDR3 consists of 15 residues. CDR3 nucleotides: TGTGCCAGCAGCGGAGCTGGGGTCGGTCCCTATGGCTACACCTTC. Translating gives CASSGAGVGPYGYTF.

The chain has TRBV5-6 and TRBJ2-7, with D perhaps assigned TRBD1 or TRBD2 (5 bases each). Trimming cost V 2 bases and J 6 bases, with 9 bases left between them. The CDR3 consists of 12 residues. The germline V gene has CDR1 SGHDT and CDR2 YYEEEE. The CDR3 DNA reads as TGTGCCAGCAGCTTCGGGGCTCGCGAGCAGTACTTC. This codes for CASSFGAREQYF.

This rearrangement joins TRBV6-5 to TRBJ1-2; TRBD1 matches 8 bases. Germline V gene sequence: CDR1 MNHEY, CDR2 SVGAGI. This CDR3 has 13 residues. V was clipped by 6 bases and J by 6 bases; unmatched bases: 6. The CDR3 protein is CASSRTGIHGYTF. The DNA of the CDR3 is TGTGCCAGCAGCCGGACAGGGATACATGGCTACACCTTC.

V gene TRBV7-9 combines with J gene TRBJ1-6; D is ambiguous. The V and J ends lost 5 bases and 7 bases respectively, with 12 bases between them. Looked up from germline, CDR1 is SEHNR and CDR2 is FQNEAQ (reference sequence). The CDR3 runs 14 residues. The CDR3 DNA reads as TGTGCCAGCAGCCTCCTCCTTCAAAATTCACCCCTCCACTTT. This translates into CASSLLLQNSPLHF. The complete variable domain, with remaining parts taken from reference TRBV7-9 and TRBJ1-6, reads DTGVSQNPRHKITKRGQNVTFRCDPISEHNRLYWYRQTLGQGPEFLTYFQNEAQLEKSRLLSDRFSAERPKGSFSTLEIQRTEQGDSAMYLCASSLLLQNSPLHFGNGTRLTVT.

The rearrangement uses TRBV4-3 and TRBJ2-5; TRBD2 aligns across 13 bases. CDR3 size: 15 residues. In germline, CDR1 is LGHNA, CDR2 YSLEER. Trimming took 2 bases from V and 6 from J; bases not matched to a gene: 3. CDR3 nucleotide sequence: TGCGCCAGCAGCCAACTACTAGCGGGGGGGCAGACCCAGTACTTC. It encodes CASSQLLAGGQTQYF.

The chain joins TRBV30 to TRBJ1-2; 8 bases map to TRBD1. The CDR3 is 13 residues long. The V gene end was trimmed by 1 base and the J gene end by 4 bases; junction bases not matched to a gene: 2. CDR1 is GTSNPN, CDR2 SVGIG, per germline (reference sequence). The CDR3 sequence: CAWSETGGYGYTF. DNA of the CDR3: TGTGCCTGGAGTGAAACAGGGGGCTATGGCTACACCTTC.

V is TRBV7-9 and J is TRBJ2-5; D is possibly TRBD1 (5 bases). This CDR3 is 15 amino acids long. Germline V CDR1 and CDR2: SEHNR, FQNEAQ (reference sequence). Between the trimmed V and J ends, which lost 1 base and 4 bases, there was a span of 13 bases. CDR3 sequence (DNA): TGTGCCAGCAGCTTAGATAGACAGCCCCGAGAGACCCAGTACTTC. Protein sequence: CASSLDRQPRETQYF.

The count of this clone is one. The V call is TRBV6-5, the J call TRBJ1-4, with 10 bases identical to TRBD1. The germline CDR1 and CDR2 sequences are MNHEY and SVGAGI. There are 16 residues in the CDR3. With V trimmed by 4 bases and J by 8 bases, 10 bases remained unmatched. The CDR3 DNA reads as TGTGCCAGCAGTTTAGGAAGGGACAGGGGAAGGGAAAAACTGTTTTTT. Protein: CASSLGRDRGREKLFF.

This clone was detected only a few times. The chain employs TRBV9 and TRBJ2-3; tentatively, D is TRBD1 (5 bases). The ends were cut back, 0 bases at V and 0 bases at J, with 14 bases in the middle. Per germline, CDR1 SGDLS and CDR2 YYNGEE. The CDR3 is 17 amino acids. CDR3 region: CASSVVQVLTSTDTQYF. The DNA of the CDR3 is TGTGCCAGCAGCGTAGTACAGGTACTAACTAGCACAGATACGCAGTATTTT.

This chain connects TRBV30 to TRBJ2-2, with D perhaps TRBD2 (6 bases). This CDR3 has 14 residues. In germline, CDR1 is GTSNPN, CDR2 SVGIG (reference sequence). V shed 5 bases and J shed 4 bases, with 14 bases lying between them. The CDR3 spells CAWCNGGTTGELFF. The CDR3 bases are TGTGCCTGGTGTAACGGGGGAACCACCGGGGAGCTGTTTTTT.